Presented here are 26 T cell receptor beta chains from one specimen sequenced in a study of cytomegalovirus exposure and HLA in healthy donors. The PCR used 60 Vbeta and 13 Jbeta primers. Some clones are missing from TCRdb's copy, which holds only in-frame ones; the method was immunoSEQ multiplex PCR. Seen here are about 70,000 clones, about nine tenths observed once, and the top ten hold 2%. The source material was PBMCs. Source of these receptors: a woman aged 25 to 39 in good health and CMV-seronegative.

The chain is built from TRBV5-1 and TRBJ2-1, with TRBD2 matching 8 bases. The CDR3 runs to 18 residues. Germline values: CDR1 SGHRS, CDR2 YFSETQ. Trimming removed 0 bases from V and 9 bases from J; junction bases left unmatched: 17. This CDR3 is CASSLVGLVRNGDSEQFF. CDR3 DNA sequence: TGCGCCAGCAGCTTGGTGGGACTAGTAAGGAATGGCGATAGTGAGCAGTTCTTC. The variable domain in full, with the rest retrieved from reference TRBV5-1 and TRBJ2-1, is KAGVTQTPRYLIKTRGQQVTLSCSPISGHRSVSWYQQTPGQGLQFLFEYFSETQRNKGNFPGRFSGRQFSNSRSEMNVSTLELGDSALYLCASSLVGLVRNGDSEQFFGPGTRLTVL.

The chain employs TRBV29-1 and TRBJ2-7; TRBD2 agrees at 7 bases. The V gene end was trimmed by 5 bases and the J gene end by 5 bases; junction bases not matched to a gene: 9. Germline loops: CDR1 SQVTM, CDR2 ANQGSEA. The CDR3 is 13 residues long. CDR3: CSVPVGGANEQYF. In DNA, the CDR3 is TGCAGCGTTCCCGTGGGAGGGGCCAACGAGCAGTACTTC.

The V gene is TRBV7-3, the J gene TRBJ2-1; the match to TRBD1 covers 11 bases. Germline V gene data show CDR1 as SGHTA and CDR2 as FQGTGA. J gave up 1 base and V 4 bases, and 3 bases lay outside the gene matches. The CDR3 has 16 amino acids. The CDR3 is CASSWTGGASYNEQFF. The CDR3 DNA follows: TGTGCCAGCAGCTGGACAGGGGGCGCGTCCTACAATGAGCAGTTCTTC.

The gene calls are TRBV6-5 and TRBJ2-7, with a weak D call TRBD1 (6 bases). The CDR3 sequence is 13 residues long. V was clipped by 5 bases and J by 4 bases, with 12 bases between them. CDR1 and CDR2 from the germline V gene are MNHEY and SVGAGI. The CDR3 protein is CASSRRGGYEQYF. The DNA of the CDR3 is TGTGCCAGCAGTCGCAGGGGCGGATACGAGCAGTACTTC.

This sequence joins TRBV4-1 and TRBJ1-1, with TRBD1 matching 9 bases. Germline CDR1 and CDR2: MGHRA and YSYEKL. V trimming: 1 base; J trimming: 3 bases; junction bases outside the gene matches: 0. This CDR3 comprises 14 residues. The CDR3 is CASSQGQGDTEAFF. Written as DNA, the CDR3 is TGCGCCAGCAGCCAAGGACAGGGGGACACTGAAGCTTTCTTT.

The chain joins TRBV6-1 to TRBJ2-5; the match to TRBD2 covers 11 bases. Germline V CDR1 and CDR2: MNHNS, SASEGT. J lost 1 base, V lost 6 bases, and 4 bases had no gene match. The CDR3 sequence is 15 residues long. CDR3 coding DNA: TGTGCCAGCAGCCTAGCGGGGGGTATCCAAGAGACCCAGTACTTC. Translated, it gives CASSLAGGIQETQYF.

This chain links TRBV2 with TRBJ2-2, with TRBD2 matching over 9 bases. CDR3 length: 17 residues. Germline CDR1 SNHLY, CDR2 FYNNEI. V shed 4 bases and J 4 bases; nucleotides not matched to a gene: 10. As DNA, the CDR3 is TGTGCCAGCAGTGTTTTTGCCCCACTAGCGGGCACCGGGGAGCTGTTTTTT. The encoded protein is CASSVFAPLAGTGELFF.

The gene calls are TRBV7-3 and TRBJ2-5; 10 nucleotides match TRBD1. The CDR3 length is 16 residues. Germline V gene sequence: CDR1 SGHTA, CDR2 FQGTGA. V was clipped by 1 base and J by 7 bases; unmatched bases: 9. CDR3 nucleotides: TGTGCCAGCAGCTTAATGGAGACAGGGGGCGTGGGGACCCAGTACTTC. The encoded protein is CASSLMETGGVGTQYF. Looking up the rest from reference TRBV7-3 and TRBJ2-5 gives the full variable domain: GAGVSQTPSNKVTEKGKYVELRCDPISGHTALYWYRQSLGQGPEFLIYFQGTGAADDSGLPNDRFFAVRPEGSVSTLKIQRTERGDSAVYLCASSLMETGGVGTQYFGPGTRLLVL.

The chain uses TRBV7-9 and TRBJ2-7; TRBD1 matches 10 bases. Germline V gives CDR1 SEHNR, CDR2 FQNEAQ (reference sequence). The CDR3 totals 17 residues. The V segment lost 5 bases and the J segment 2 bases; nucleotides outside the gene matches: 12. DNA for the CDR3: TGTGCCAGCAGCCCAAGAACTAGGGACAGGGGCCCCTACGAGCAGTACTTC. The encoded protein is CASSPRTRDRGPYEQYF. The whole variable domain, filled in from reference TRBV7-9 and TRBJ2-7, reads DTGVSQNPRHKITKRGQNVTFRCDPISEHNRLYWYRQTLGQGPEFLTYFQNEAQLEKSRLLSDRFSAERPKGSFSTLEIQRTEQGDSAMYLCASSPRTRDRGPYEQYFGPGTRLTVT.

V is TRBV9 and J is TRBJ2-5, with a tentative D call TRBD2 (6 bases). The germline gives CDR1 SGDLS, CDR2 YYNGEE. The CDR3 totals 14 residues. V lost 7 bases to trimming and J lost 3 bases, with 16 bases between them. This chain's CDR3 is CASASGTPKETQYF. The CDR3 region has the DNA TGTGCCAGCGCATCCGGGACTCCCAAAGAGACCCAGTACTTC.

J is TRBJ2-7 and V is TRBV2, with D maybe TRBD1 (5 bases). V was shortened by 7 bases and J by 6 bases, with 10 bases between the two germline ends. CDR1 SNHLY and CDR2 FYNNEI come from the germline V gene. This CDR3 has 11 residues. CDR3 DNA sequence: TGTGCCAGCACGTTCAGGGTCGAGCAGTACTTC. It specifies CASTFRVEQYF.

In this sample, this clone turned up once. This sequence joins TRBV9 and TRBJ2-3; 8 bases align to TRBD2. Per the germline V gene, CDR1 is SGDLS and CDR2 is YYNGEE. The V gene end was trimmed by 4 bases and the J gene end by 3 bases; junction bases not matched to a gene: 7. The CDR3 has 15 amino acids. The CDR3: CASSLKREPTDTQYF. The CDR3 coding sequence is TGTGCCAGCAGCTTAAAGCGGGAGCCTACAGATACGCAGTATTTT.

The chain links TRBV7-9 to TRBJ2-7, with D possibly TRBD2 on 5 matching bases. Germline-derived CDR1 and CDR2 are SEHNR and FQNEAQ (reference sequence). With 4 bases removed from V and 4 bases from J, the gap between germline ends came to 11 bases. The CDR3 has 13 amino acids. CDR3 in DNA: TGTGCCAGCAGCTCCGGGGTCTCTTACGAGCAGTACTTC. Translated, it gives CASSSGVSYEQYF.

The table lists this clone with a few counts. The chain carries TRBV6-1 and TRBJ1-4, with 7 bases matching TRBD1. J lost 8 bases, V lost 6 bases, and 6 bases had no gene match. The germline V gene has CDR1 MNHNS and CDR2 SASEGT. The CDR3 length is 13 residues. The CDR3 is CASSPGGGEKLFF. For the CDR3, the DNA is TGTGCCAGCAGCCCAGGGGGAGGAGAAAAACTGTTTTTT.

V gene TRBV27 combines with J gene TRBJ2-7; maybe TRBD1 (6 bases). Per the germline V gene, CDR1 is MNHEY and CDR2 is SMNVEV (reference sequence). This CDR3 region has 13 residues. Trimming stripped 5 bases from V and 3 bases from J, with 11 bases between. This CDR3 reads CASSLSGHYEQYF. DNA of the CDR3: TGTGCCAGCAGTCTCTCGGGACACTACGAGCAGTACTTC.

The chain is built from TRBV2 and TRBJ2-5, with 8 bases identical to TRBD1. The J call may not be correct, given that the DNA end is closer to TRBJ2-7. CDR3 length: 12 residues. Looked up from germline, CDR1 is SNHLY and CDR2 is FYNNEI. For the CDR3, the DNA is TGTGCCAGCAAGGGACAGGCCTACGAGCAGTACTTC. Its protein is CASKGQAYEQYF.

The V gene is TRBV4-2, the J gene TRBJ1-1; 8 nucleotides line up with TRBD1. CDR1 is LGHNA and CDR2 is YNFKEQ in the germline V gene. The V and J ends lost 4 bases and 5 bases, in that order; junction bases with no gene match: 9. The CDR3 has 15 amino acids. In DNA form, the CDR3 reads TGTGCCAGCAGCCCACAGGGGGATCAAGGGACTGAAGCTTTCTTT. It codes for CASSPQGDQGTEAFF.

This clone was observed a handful of times. This chain joins TRBV4-2 and TRBJ2-1; 8 nucleotides match TRBD2. The germline gives CDR1 LGHNA, CDR2 YNFKEQ. This CDR3 is 19 amino acids long. Losses at the gene ends were 0 bases for V and 1 base for J; bases not matched to a gene: 11. CDR3 in amino acids: CASSQESGRGFTSYNEQFF. The CDR3 DNA reads TGTGCCAGCAGCCAAGAGAGCGGGAGAGGATTTACGTCCTACAATGAGCAGTTCTTC.

This clone was seen a few times. The chain uses TRBV4-1 and TRBJ1-2; D not resolved. Trimming cost V 6 bases and J 4 bases, with 9 bases left between them. Germline-derived CDR1 and CDR2 are MGHRA and YSYEKL. CDR3 length: 12 residues. Here the CDR3 DNA reads TGCGCCAGCAGAGAGGGTAGCTATGGCTACACCTTC. Its protein product is CASREGSYGYTF.

This clone came up once. V is TRBV9 and J is TRBJ2-1; 8 nucleotides agree with TRBD2. Germline CDR1 reads SGDLS; CDR2 reads YYNGEE. Trimming at V came to 4 bases and at J to 9 bases, leaving 6 bases not matched to a gene. The CDR3 runs to 13 residues. This CDR3 is CASSPGGGSEQFF. In DNA, the CDR3 is TGTGCCAGCAGCCCCGGGGGGGGGAGTGAGCAGTTCTTC.

This CDR3 reads CASSLTTGKGYNEQFF. Here the CDR3 DNA reads TGCGCCAGCAGCCTAACAACAGGGAAGGGTTACAATGAGCAGTTCTTC. The rearrangement links TRBV4-1 to TRBJ2-1, with D maybe TRBD1 (6 bases). There are 16 residues in the CDR3. Germline V gives CDR1 MGHRA, CDR2 YSYEKL. Trimming stripped 4 bases from V and 4 bases from J, with 17 bases between.

CDR3 loop: CASSLKRAVGANEKLFF. DNA for the CDR3: TGTGCCAGCAGCTTAAAGAGGGCAGTCGGGGCTAATGAAAAACTGTTTTTT. The chain uses TRBV7-6 and TRBJ1-4; D is unclear. Per the germline V gene, CDR1 is SGHVS and CDR2 is FNYEAQ. Trimming took off 2 bases at V and 3 bases at J, with 16 bases between the two ends. The CDR3 is made up of 17 amino acids.

This clone was seen only a few times. The chain uses TRBV6-6 and TRBJ2-7; 8 bases are a match to TRBD2. The germline V gene has CDR1 MNHNY and CDR2 SVGAGI (reference sequence). J lost 3 bases, V lost 6 bases, and 4 bases had no gene match. The CDR3 contains 13 residues. For the CDR3, the DNA is TGTGCCAGCAGCAGACTAGCGCTCTACGAGCAGTACTTC. It codes for CASSRLALYEQYF.

This clone was observed once. This chain links TRBV7-2 with TRBJ1-1; 8 bases agree with TRBD1. This CDR3 comprises 16 residues. Germline V gene sequence: CDR1 SGHTA, CDR2 FQGNSA. V shed 4 bases, J shed 7 bases, and the junction held 14 bases outside the gene matches. The CDR3 sequence is CASSSPDRAFLGEAFF. Here the CDR3 DNA reads TGTGCCAGCAGCTCCCCGGACAGGGCTTTTTTAGGTGAAGCTTTCTTT.

This clone has only a few counts. The rearrangement uses TRBV6-5 and TRBJ2-3; 14 positions match TRBD2. The CDR3 has 16 amino acids. Germline V gene sequence: CDR1 MNHEY, CDR2 SVGAGI. The junction had 2 bases not matched to a gene; V was cut back by 4 bases and J by 2 bases. CDR3 nucleotide sequence: TGTGCCAGCAGTTTGACTAGCGGGAGGGACACAGATACGCAGTATTTT. It translates to CASSLTSGRDTDTQYF.

V gene TRBV4-2 combines with J gene TRBJ2-1; 9 nucleotides match TRBD2. This CDR3 has 15 amino acids. The germline gives CDR1 LGHNA, CDR2 YNFKEQ. V was pared by 3 bases and J by 4 bases, with 4 bases of the junction left unmatched. CDR3 amino acids: CASSQGAGGYNEQFF. Written as DNA, the CDR3 is TGTGCCAGCAGCCAGGGCGCGGGAGGGTACAATGAGCAGTTCTTC.